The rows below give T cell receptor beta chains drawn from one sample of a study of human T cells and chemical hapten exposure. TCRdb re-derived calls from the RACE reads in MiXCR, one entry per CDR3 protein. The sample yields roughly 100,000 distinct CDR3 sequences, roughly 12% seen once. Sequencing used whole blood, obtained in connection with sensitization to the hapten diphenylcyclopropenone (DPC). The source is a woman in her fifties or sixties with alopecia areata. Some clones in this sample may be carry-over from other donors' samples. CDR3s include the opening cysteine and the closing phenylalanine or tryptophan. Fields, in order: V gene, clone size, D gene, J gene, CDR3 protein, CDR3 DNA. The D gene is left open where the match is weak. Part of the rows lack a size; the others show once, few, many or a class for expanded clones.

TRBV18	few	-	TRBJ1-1	CASSRGVGAEAFF	TGTGCCAGCTCACGAGGGGTTGGGGCTGAAGCTTTCTTT
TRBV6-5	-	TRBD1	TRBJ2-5	CASSLGQRGLQETQYF	TGTGCCAGCAGTTTGGGACAGCGCGGTTTACAAGAGACCCAGTACTTC
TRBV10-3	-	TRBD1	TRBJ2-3	CAISSGTGASSTDTQYF	TGTGCCATCAGTTCCGGGACAGGGGCTTCTAGCACAGATACGCAGTATTTT
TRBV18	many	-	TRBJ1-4	CASSPRSSRAQDEKLFF	TGTGCCAGCTCACCTCGTTCTTCCCGAGCCCAAGATGAAAAACTGTTTTTT
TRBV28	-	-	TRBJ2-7	CASSREYEQYF	TGTGCCAGCAGCCGTGAATACGAGCAGTACTTC
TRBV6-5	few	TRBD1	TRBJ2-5	CASSYLGQLQETQYF	TGTGCCAGCAGTTACCTGGGACAGCTTCAAGAGACCCAGTACTTC
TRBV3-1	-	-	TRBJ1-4	CASSQFWPANEKLFF	TGTGCCAGCAGCCAATTCTGGCCGGCTAATGAAAAACTGTTTTTT
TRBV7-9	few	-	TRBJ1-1	CASSPTGSSGRTEAFF	TGTGCCAGCAGCCCGACGGGGAGTTCCGGTCGAACTGAAGCTTTCTTT
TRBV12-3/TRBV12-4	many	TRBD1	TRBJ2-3	CASSFGPGGIVADTQYF	TGTGCCAGCAGTTTCGGCCCAGGGGGCATTGTAGCAGATACGCAGTATTTT
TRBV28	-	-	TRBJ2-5	CASSLLQETQYF	TGTGCCAGCAGTTTGCTCCAAGAGACCCAGTACTTC
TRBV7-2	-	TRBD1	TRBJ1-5	CASSLGSRQGAGQPQHF	TGTGCCAGCAGCTTAGGTTCCCGACAGGGGGCCGGTCAGCCCCAGCATTTT
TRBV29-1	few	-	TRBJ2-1	CSLKTGVANEQFF	TGCAGCCTTAAGACAGGAGTCGCCAATGAGCAGTTCTTC
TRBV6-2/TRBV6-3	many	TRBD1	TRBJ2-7	CASRSRTGIYEQYF	TGTGCCAGCAGATCACGGACAGGGATTTACGAGCAGTACTTC
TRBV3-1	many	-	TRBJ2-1	CASSQEVRGRSYNEQFF	TGTGCCAGCAGCCAAGAGGTGCGGGGTCGTTCCTACAATGAGCAGTTCTTC
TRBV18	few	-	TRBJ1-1	CASSRETANTEAFF	TGTGCCAGCTCACGTGAGACTGCGAACACTGAAGCTTTCTTT
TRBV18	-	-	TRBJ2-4	CASSPTACNLAKNNQYF	TGTGCCAGCTCACCAACGGCGTGTAATTTAGCCAAAAACAATCAGTACTTC
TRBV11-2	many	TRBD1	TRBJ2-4	CASSPLGVPGQGNIQYF	TGTGCCAGCAGCCCCTTGGGGGTTCCGGGACAGGGTAACATTCAGTACTTC
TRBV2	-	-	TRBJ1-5	CASSDPGRGQPQHF	TGTGCCAGCAGTGACCCAGGGAGAGGACAGCCCCAGCATTTT
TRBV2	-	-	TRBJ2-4	CASHESGVAKNIQYF	TGTGCCAGCCACGAAAGTGGCGTAGCCAAAAACATTCAGTACTTC
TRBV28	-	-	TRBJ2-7	CASSRPGQWSSYEQYF	TGTGCCAGCAGCCGACCTGGACAGTGGAGCTCCTACGAGCAGTACTTC
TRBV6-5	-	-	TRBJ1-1	CASSYSSASNTEAFF	TGTGCCAGCAGTTACTCGTCGGCATCGAACACTGAAGCTTTCTTT
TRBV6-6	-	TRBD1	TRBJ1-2	CAARDRDNYGYTF	TGTGCCGCGAGGGACAGGGACAACTATGGCTACACCTTC
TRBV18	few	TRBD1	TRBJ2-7	CASSPTRDRSSYEQYF	TGTGCCAGCTCACCTACCCGGGACAGGTCCTCCTACGAGCAGTACTTC
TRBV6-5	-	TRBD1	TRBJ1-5	CASSYRGQQPQHF	TGTGCCAGCAGTTACAGGGGGCAACAGCCCCAGCATTTT
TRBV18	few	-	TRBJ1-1	CASSLDPTAEAFF	TGTGCCAGCTCACTGGACCCGACCGCTGAAGCTTTCTTT
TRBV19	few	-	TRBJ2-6	CASSMRGSSSGANVLTF	TGTGCCAGTAGTATGAGGGGAAGCAGCTCTGGGGCCAACGTCCTGACTTTC
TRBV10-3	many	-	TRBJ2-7	CAISSSAWYEQYF	TGTGCCATCAGTTCTAGCGCATGGTACGAGCAGTACTTC
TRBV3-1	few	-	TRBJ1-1	CASSQGPTKWGSEAFF	TGTGCCAGCAGCCAAGGACCGACTAAATGGGGATCTGAAGCTTTCTTT